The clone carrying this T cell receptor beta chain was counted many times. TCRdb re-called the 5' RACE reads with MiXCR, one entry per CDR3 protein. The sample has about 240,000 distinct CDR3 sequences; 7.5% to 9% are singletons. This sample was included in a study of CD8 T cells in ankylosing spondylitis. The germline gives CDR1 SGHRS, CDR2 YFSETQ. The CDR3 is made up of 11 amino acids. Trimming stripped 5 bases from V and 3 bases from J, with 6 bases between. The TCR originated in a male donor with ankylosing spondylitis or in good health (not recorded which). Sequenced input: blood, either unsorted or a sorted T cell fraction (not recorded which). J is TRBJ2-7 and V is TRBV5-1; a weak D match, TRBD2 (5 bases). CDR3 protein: CASRDFYEQYF. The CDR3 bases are TGCGCCAGCAGGGACTTCTACGAGCAGTACTTC. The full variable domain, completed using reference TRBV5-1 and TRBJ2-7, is KAGVTQTPRYLIKTRGQQVTLSCSPISGHRSVSWYQQTPGQGLQFLFEYFSETQRNKGNFPGRFSGRQFSNSRSEMNVSTLELGDSALYLCASRDFYEQYFGPGTRLTVT.